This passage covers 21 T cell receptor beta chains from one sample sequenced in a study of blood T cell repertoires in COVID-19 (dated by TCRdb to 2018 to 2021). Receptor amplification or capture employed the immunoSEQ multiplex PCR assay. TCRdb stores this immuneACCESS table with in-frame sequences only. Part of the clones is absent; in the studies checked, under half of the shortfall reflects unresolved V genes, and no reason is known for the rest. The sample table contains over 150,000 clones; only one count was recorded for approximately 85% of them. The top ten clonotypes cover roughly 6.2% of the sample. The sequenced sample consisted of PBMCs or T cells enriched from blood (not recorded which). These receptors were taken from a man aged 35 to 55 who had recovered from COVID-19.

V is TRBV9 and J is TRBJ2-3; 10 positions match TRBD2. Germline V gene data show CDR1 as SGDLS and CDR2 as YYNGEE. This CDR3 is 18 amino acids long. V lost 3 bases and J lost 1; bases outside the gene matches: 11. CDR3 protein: CASSARRSGGAGTDTQYF. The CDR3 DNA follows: TGTGCCAGCAGCGCCCGAAGAAGCGGGGGGGCCGGCACAGATACGCAGTATTTT.

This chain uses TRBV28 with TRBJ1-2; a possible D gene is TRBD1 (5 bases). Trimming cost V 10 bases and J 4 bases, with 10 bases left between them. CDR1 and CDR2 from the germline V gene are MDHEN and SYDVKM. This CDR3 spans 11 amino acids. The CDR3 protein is CATQGLYGYTF. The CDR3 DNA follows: TGTGCCACCCAGGGTCTCTATGGCTACACCTTC.

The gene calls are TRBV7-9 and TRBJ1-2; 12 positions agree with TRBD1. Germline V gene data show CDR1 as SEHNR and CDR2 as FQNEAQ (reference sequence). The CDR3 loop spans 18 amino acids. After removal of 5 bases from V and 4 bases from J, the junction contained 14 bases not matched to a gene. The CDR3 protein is CASSDKGQGAPTAYGYTF. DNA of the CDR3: TGTGCCAGCAGCGACAAGGGACAGGGGGCTCCTACTGCCTATGGCTACACCTTC.

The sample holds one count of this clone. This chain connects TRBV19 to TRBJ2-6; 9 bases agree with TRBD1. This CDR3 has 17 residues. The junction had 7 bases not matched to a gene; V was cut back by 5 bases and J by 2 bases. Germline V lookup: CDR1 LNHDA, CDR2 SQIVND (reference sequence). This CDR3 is CASSFPGTGTGANVLTF. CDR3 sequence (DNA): TGTGCCAGTAGTTTTCCCGGGACAGGGACTGGGGCCAACGTCCTGACTTTC.

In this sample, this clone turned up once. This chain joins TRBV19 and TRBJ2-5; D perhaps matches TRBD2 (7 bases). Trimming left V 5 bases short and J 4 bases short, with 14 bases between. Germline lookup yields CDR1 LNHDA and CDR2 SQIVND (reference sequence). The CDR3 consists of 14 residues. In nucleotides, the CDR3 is TGTGCCAGTAGTTCAGGGGAGGGAAGAGAGACCCAGTACTTC. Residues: CASSSGEGRETQYF.

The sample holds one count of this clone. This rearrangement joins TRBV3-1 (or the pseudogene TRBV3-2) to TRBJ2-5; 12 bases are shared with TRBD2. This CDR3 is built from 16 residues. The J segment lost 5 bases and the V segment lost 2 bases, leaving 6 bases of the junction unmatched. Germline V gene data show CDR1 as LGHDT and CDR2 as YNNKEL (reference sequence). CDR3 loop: CASSQQTSGGRETQYF. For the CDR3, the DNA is TGTGCCAGCAGCCAACAGACTAGCGGGGGAAGGGAGACCCAGTACTTC.

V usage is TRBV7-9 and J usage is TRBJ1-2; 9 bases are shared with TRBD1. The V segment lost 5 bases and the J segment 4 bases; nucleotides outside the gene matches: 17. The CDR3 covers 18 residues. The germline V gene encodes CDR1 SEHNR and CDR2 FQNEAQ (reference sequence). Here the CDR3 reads CASSPRDRVSSKAYGYTF. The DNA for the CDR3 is TGTGCCAGCAGCCCCCGGGACAGGGTGTCAAGTAAAGCCTATGGCTACACCTTC.

The CDR3 loop reads CAFRKTGDYEQYF. For the CDR3, the DNA is TGTGCCTTTCGAAAGACAGGGGATTACGAGCAGTACTTC. J is TRBJ2-7 and V is TRBV10-3; 8 bases fit TRBD1. The junction had 10 bases not matched to a gene; V was cut back by 11 bases and J by 4 bases. Looked up from germline, CDR1 is ENHRY and CDR2 is SYGVKD. The CDR3 spans 13 residues.

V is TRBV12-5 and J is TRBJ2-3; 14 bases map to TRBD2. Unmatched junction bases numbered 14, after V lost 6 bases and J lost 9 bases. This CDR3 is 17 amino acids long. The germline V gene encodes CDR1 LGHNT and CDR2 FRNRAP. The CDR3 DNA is TGTGCTAGTGGCCGTTCGTCCGGGACTAGCGGGAGCTCCACGCAGTATTTT. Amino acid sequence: CASGRSSGTSGSSTQYF.

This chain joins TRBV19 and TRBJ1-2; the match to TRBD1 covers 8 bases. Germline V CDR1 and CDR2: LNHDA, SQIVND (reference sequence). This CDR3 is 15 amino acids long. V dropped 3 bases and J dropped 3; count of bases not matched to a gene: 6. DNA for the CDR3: TGTGCCAGTAGTATCAGAGGACAGGGATACTATGGCTACACCTTC. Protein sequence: CASSIRGQGYYGYTF.

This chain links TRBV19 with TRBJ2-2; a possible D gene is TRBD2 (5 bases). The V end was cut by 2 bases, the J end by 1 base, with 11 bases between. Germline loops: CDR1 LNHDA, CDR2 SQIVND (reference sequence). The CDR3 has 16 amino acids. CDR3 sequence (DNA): TGTGCCAGTAGTATAAAGGGCGGGCTGAACACCGGGGAGCTGTTTTTT. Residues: CASSIKGGLNTGELFF.

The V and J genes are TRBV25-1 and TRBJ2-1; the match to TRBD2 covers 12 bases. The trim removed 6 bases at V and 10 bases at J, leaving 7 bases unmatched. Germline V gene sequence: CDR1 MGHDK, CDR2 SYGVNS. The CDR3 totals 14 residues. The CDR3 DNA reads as TGTGCCAGCAGCAGGACTAGCGGGACGGGGGAGCAGTTCTTC. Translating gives CASSRTSGTGEQFF.

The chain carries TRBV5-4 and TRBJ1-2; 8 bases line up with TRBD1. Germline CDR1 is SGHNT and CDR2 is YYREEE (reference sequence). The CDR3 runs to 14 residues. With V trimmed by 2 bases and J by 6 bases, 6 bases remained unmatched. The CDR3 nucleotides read TGTGCCAGCAGCTTCGACAGGGGAAGGAATGGCTACACCTTC. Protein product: CASSFDRGRNGYTF.

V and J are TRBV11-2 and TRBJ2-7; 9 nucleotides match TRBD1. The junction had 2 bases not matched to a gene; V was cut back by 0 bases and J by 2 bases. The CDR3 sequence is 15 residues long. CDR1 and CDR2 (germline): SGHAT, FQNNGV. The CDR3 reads CASSLDRQGAYEQYF. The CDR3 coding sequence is TGTGCCAGCAGCTTAGACCGACAGGGGGCCTACGAGCAGTACTTC.

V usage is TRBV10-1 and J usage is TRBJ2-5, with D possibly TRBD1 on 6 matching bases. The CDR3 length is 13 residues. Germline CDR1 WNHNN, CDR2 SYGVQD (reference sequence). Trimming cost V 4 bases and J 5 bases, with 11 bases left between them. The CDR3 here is CASSVTGLETQYF. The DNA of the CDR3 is TGCGCCAGCAGTGTCACAGGGTTGGAGACCCAGTACTTC.

The CDR3 coding sequence is TGTGCCAGCAGCTCCCGGACAGGTACCTACAATGAGCAGTTCTTC. It codes for CASSSRTGTYNEQFF. The V and J genes are TRBV5-4 and TRBJ2-1, with TRBD1 matching over 7 bases. The V gene end was trimmed by 3 bases and the J gene end by 2 bases; junction bases not matched to a gene: 5. The CDR3 covers 15 residues. Germline assignment: CDR1 SGHNT and CDR2 YYREEE (reference sequence).

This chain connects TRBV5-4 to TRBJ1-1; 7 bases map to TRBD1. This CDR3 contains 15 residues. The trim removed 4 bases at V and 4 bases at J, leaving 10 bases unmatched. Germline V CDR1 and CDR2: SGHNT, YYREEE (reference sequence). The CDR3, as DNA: TGTGCCAGCAGCCCCGGTTGGCAGGGGGGCACTGAAGCTTTCTTT. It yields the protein CASSPGWQGGTEAFF.

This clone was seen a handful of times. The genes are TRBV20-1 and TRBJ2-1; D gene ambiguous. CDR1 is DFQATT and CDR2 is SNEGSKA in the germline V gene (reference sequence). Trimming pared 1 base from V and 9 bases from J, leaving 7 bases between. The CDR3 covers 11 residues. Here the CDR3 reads CSARALSEQFF. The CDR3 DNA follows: TGCAGTGCTAGAGCGTTATCTGAGCAGTTCTTC.

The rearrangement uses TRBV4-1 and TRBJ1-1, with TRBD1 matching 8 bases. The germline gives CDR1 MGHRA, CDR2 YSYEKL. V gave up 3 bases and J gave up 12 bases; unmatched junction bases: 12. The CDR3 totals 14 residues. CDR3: CASSHRTGNDIPFF. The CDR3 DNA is TGCGCCAGCAGCCATCGGACAGGGAATGACATACCTTTCTTT.

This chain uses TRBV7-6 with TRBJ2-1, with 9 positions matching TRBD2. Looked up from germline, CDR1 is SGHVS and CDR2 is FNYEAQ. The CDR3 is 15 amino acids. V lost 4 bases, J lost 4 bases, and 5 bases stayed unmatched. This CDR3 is CASSSQTSGYNEQFF. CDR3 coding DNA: TGTGCCAGCAGCTCCCAGACTAGCGGTTACAATGAGCAGTTCTTC.

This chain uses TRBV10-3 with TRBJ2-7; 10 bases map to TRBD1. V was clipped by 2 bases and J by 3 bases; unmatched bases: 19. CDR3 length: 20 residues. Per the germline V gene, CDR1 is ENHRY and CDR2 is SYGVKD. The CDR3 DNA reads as TGTGCCATCAGTGAGAATCCCCTCGGTCAGGGGACAGGGGCTATCTACGAGCAGTACTTC. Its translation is CAISENPLGQGTGAIYEQYF.